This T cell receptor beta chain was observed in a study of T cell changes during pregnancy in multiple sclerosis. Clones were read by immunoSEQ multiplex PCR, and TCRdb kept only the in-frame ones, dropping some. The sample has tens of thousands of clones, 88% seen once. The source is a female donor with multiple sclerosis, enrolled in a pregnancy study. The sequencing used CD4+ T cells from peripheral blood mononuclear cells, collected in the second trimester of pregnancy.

The CDR3 protein is CASSEWAAGANTGELFF. CDR3 bases: TGTGCCAGCAGTGAATGGGCGGCAGGGGCGAACACCGGGGAGCTGTTTTTT. The genes are TRBV25-1 and TRBJ2-2, with TRBD1 as a possible D gene (6 bases). Germline CDR1 MGHDK, CDR2 SYGVNS. V gave up 1 base and J gave up 0 bases, with 12 bases separating them. CDR3 length: 17 residues.